This T cell receptor (beta chain) was sequenced in a study of blood T cell repertoires in COVID-19. Whole-study context: Both acute and convalescent COVID-19 samples were obtained from the United States, Italy and Spain. From T cells, B-cell-depleted T cells, or PBMCs came the material, which was cDNA or gDNA.

As processed by the authors: Estimated nucleated cell counts came from reference gene primer amplification. Using immunoSEQ multiplex PCR, the repertoire was profiled, and TCRdb retains in-frame clones only, with some absent. V, J and clone size are those of that table, while D and trimming were read from the DNA. The table shows about 130,000 clones, with 92% occurring only once. Per germline, CDR1 MGHRA and CDR2 YSYEKL. The CDR3 has 18 residues. Between the trimmed V and J ends, which lost 4 bases and 2 bases, there was a span of 21 bases. The V and J genes are TRBV4-1 and TRBJ2-1, with a tentative D call TRBD2 (5 bases). Sequencing was done on a sample of peripheral blood. This sequence was found in a man aged 50 or older with COVID-19, enrolled during active disease. As DNA, the CDR3 is TGCGCCAGCAGCCTTTTTCCTGAGGGAGACTCTACCTACAATGAGCAGTTCTTC. Encoded protein: CASSLFPEGDSTYNEQFF.